The TCR beta chain under discussion was sequenced for a study of shared clonotypes between healthy human individuals. With regard to this clone: The antigen is not known.

CDR3 length: 19 amino acids. V lost 5 bases and J lost 5; bases outside the gene matches: 19. Germline V gene sequence: CDR1 MGHRA, CDR2 YSYEKL. The assay was immunoSEQ multiplex PCR, and TCRdb's table has in-frame clones only and misses some. Counted here are some 630,000 clones, around 72% occurring once; the ten biggest clones make up about 2%. Points from the study as a whole: Richness estimates generally favored naive over memory subsets.

Sequencing input: memory CD4+ T cells sorted from blood. The subset here: CD45RA-negative fraction. This rearrangement joins TRBV4-1 to TRBJ1-5; TRBD1 matches 9 bases. The source is a woman in her twenties or thirties in good health. DNA for the CDR3: TGCGCCAGCAGCTCTCGGACAGGGGTGCCTTGGGCCGGAGATCAGCCCCAGCATTTT. Residues: CASSSRTGVPWAGDQPQHF.